This entry features one TCR beta chain sequence. No antigen is known for it. This entry is derived from a study of cytomegalovirus exposure and HLA in healthy donors. CDR3 length: 15 residues. Germline-derived CDR1 and CDR2 are SGHTA and FQGNSA. V lost 1 base and J 2 bases, leaving 12 bases between the germline ends. Findings and limits, study-wide: Sequencing likely generated an artifact that appeared as a cluster of highly shared sequence variants. Reports credit the classifier with highly specific, highly sensitive diagnosis of cytomegalovirus status.

With 60 Vbeta and 13 Jbeta primers, the PCR was carried out. Per the original methods: Around 80 million unique TCR beta chains, roughly 11 million of them shared, were counted by a later analysis. Clones were sequenced by immunoSEQ multiplex PCR, and TCRdb holds only the in-frame ones, with some missing. D and trimming were read from the DNA, whereas the V and J calls and clone size are those reported in that table. The data show 95,000 to 150,000 clones, with 75% to 90% seen just once and about 2% held by the top ten. This clonotype originated in a man aged 25 to 45 in good health and CMV-seronegative. The rearrangement uses TRBV7-2 and TRBJ2-7; perhaps TRBD1 as D (6 bases). The specimen sequenced was PBMCs. The CDR3 region is CASSLGLRGPYEQYF. CDR3 DNA sequence: TGTGCCAGCAGCTTAGGTCTCAGGGGCCCCTACGAGCAGTACTTC. Full variable domain (outside the CDR3, taken from reference TRBV7-2 and TRBJ2-7): GAGVSQSPSNKVTEKGKDVELRCDPISGHTALYWYRQSLGQGLEFLIYFQGNSAPDKSGLPSDRFSAERTGGSVSTLTIQRTQQEDSAVYLCASSLGLRGPYEQYFGPGTRLTVT.